A single sample is the source of the 13 T cell receptor beta chains below, sequenced in a study of T cell clonality in common variable immunodeficiency. Regarding the study as a whole: In common variable immunodeficiency, TCR beta chains reportedly carried fewer deletions and N-nucleotide insertions.

Assay: immunoSEQ multiplex PCR; the TCRdb copy retains only in-frame clones and omits some. The sample shows around 7,100 clones, none of them appearing just once. These TCRs' antigens remain unknown. Sample: peripheral blood mononuclear cells. The receptor source for this set is a human donor with common variable immunodeficiency.

This clone was counted a few times. Read coverage stops 3 residues before the CDR3 terminus; the germline J gene supplies the remainder. The chain is built from TRBV19 and TRBJ2-7; 9 bases fit TRBD1. CDR3 length equals 12 residues. V was clipped by 9 bases and J by 3 bases; unmatched bases: 3. The germline gives CDR1 LNHDA, CDR2 SQIVND (reference sequence). The sequenced CDR3 bases are TGTGCCAGCGGACAGGGGATCTACGAG. As protein: CASGQGIYE. The complete CDR3 reads CASGQGIYEQYF.

Note on this clone: The read terminates 3 residues ahead of where the CDR3 ends, so the germline J gene completes it. V gene TRBV19 combines with J gene TRBJ2-7, with 12 bases that match TRBD1. Germline V gene data show CDR1 as LNHDA and CDR2 as SQIVND (reference sequence). Trimming took 10 bases from V and 4 from J; bases not matched to a gene: 8. The CDR3 has 14 residues. The CDR3: CATQGTGGIYEQYF. Partial CDR3 DNA: TGTGCCACCCAGGGGACAGGGGGCATTTACGAG.

By share, this clone counts as medium-sized. The read is 3 residues too short to cover the CDR3 end, so that end is filled in from the germline J gene. This chain connects TRBV2 to TRBJ1-1; TRBD1 matches at 7 bases. V was clipped by 6 bases and J by 3 bases; unmatched bases: 7. Germline V gives CDR1 SNHLY, CDR2 FYNNEI. The CDR3 runs 14 residues. The DNA read from the CDR3 is TGTGCCAGCAGCGAAATGACAGGGTACACTGAA. Amino acid sequence: CASSEMTGYTE. The entire CDR3 sequence reads CASSEMTGYTEAFF.

CDR3 protein: CASSGLAVSTDTQYF. CDR3 DNA (partial): TGTGCCAGCAGTGGACTAGCGGTTAGCACAGATACG. This rearrangement joins TRBV6-1 to TRBJ2-3; 9 bases match TRBD2. Coverage ceases 3 residues before the CDR3 finishes, and the germline J gene fills in the end. V lost 4 bases, J lost 0 bases, and 2 bases stayed unmatched. CDR3 size: 15 residues. Germline loops: CDR1 MNHNS, CDR2 SASEGT.

As regards this clone: The CDR3 is cut off 3 residues early in the read; its end comes from the germline J gene. The J gene is TRBJ2-3, the V gene TRBV6-7; TRBD2 might be the D (6 bases). TRBV6-7 is recorded as an ORF, its role being uncertain. The germline V and J ends were trimmed by 4 bases and 4 bases, with 15 bases remaining between them. The CDR3 is made up of 15 amino acids. CDR3 bases read: TGTGCCAGCAGTTGCAAGACTGGCGGGGCAGATACG. The encoded protein is CASSCKTGGADT. The whole CDR3 protein is CASSCKTGGADTQYF.

Turning to this clone: The sequenced fragment ends 3 residues before the CDR3 boundary, so the rest is inferred from the germline J gene. This chain connects TRBV19 to TRBJ2-1, with D possibly TRBD2 on 5 matching bases. Trimming shortened V by 7 bases and J by 7 bases, and 17 bases separated the two germline ends. Germline lookup yields CDR1 LNHDA and CDR2 SQIVND (reference sequence). The CDR3 totals 14 residues. CDR3 sequence: CASTSPGFGNEQFF. The sequenced part of the CDR3 DNA is TGTGCCAGTACTAGCCCGGGCTTCGGGAATGAG.

As for this clone: From the germline J gene comes the end of the CDR3, since the read stops 3 residues before it. The chain employs TRBV5-1 and TRBJ2-2; 8 positions match TRBD1. CDR3 length: 13 amino acids. Trimming removed 7 bases from V and 7 bases from J; junction bases left unmatched: 6. From germline, CDR1 is SGHRS and CDR2 YFSETQ. The chain's CDR3 is CASSDRAGGELFF. The CDR3 DNA, read in part, is TGCGCCAGCTCGGACAGGGCGGGCGGGGAG.

This clone has just a few counts. Read coverage stops 3 residues before the CDR3 terminus; the germline J gene supplies the remainder. This chain connects TRBV7-6 to TRBJ2-1; D unresolved. Trimming removed 5 bases from V and 0 bases from J, with 11 bases in between. The CDR3 is made up of 15 amino acids. Germline lookup yields CDR1 SGHVS and CDR2 FNYEAQ. CDR3 in amino acids: CASSPLSSSYNEQFF. The DNA read from the CDR3 is TGTGCCAGCAGCCCGTTATCTAGCTCCTACAATGAG.

This clone qualifies as medium-sized. Read data end 3 residues before the CDR3 end; the end is taken from the germline J gene. The rearrangement uses TRBV20-1 and TRBJ1-1, with unresolved D. The CDR3 consists of 12 residues. Trimming left V 1 base short and J 4 bases short, with 7 bases between. Germline V gives CDR1 DFQATT, CDR2 SNEGSKA (reference sequence). CDR3 bases read: TGCAGTGCTAGAGTGTCGGTCACTGAA. The encoded protein is CSARVSVTE. The full CDR3 sequence reads CSARVSVTEAFF.

This clone came up a few times. With the read ending 3 residues before the CDR3 end, the germline J gene is used to fill in that end. The rearrangement uses TRBV6-1 and TRBJ2-5, with 9 bases matching TRBD2. CDR1 is MNHNS and CDR2 is SASEGT in the germline V gene. With V trimmed by 4 bases and J by 5 bases, 11 bases remained unmatched. The CDR3 loop spans 16 amino acids. This CDR3 reads CASSGSAGGFGETQYF. The CDR3 DNA, read in part, is TGTGCCAGCAGTGGGTCGGCGGGAGGGTTTGGGGAGACC.

As to this clone: The CDR3 end falls 3 residues outside the read, so it is completed with the germline J gene. The rearrangement joins TRBV19 to TRBJ2-3; 8 bases agree with TRBD2. This CDR3 comprises 14 residues. From germline, CDR1 is LNHDA and CDR2 SQIVND (reference sequence). Partial CDR3 DNA: TGTGCCAGTAGTGCGCGCCGGGAGGGGAGTTCG. Its protein product is CASSARREGSS. The full CDR3 protein reads CASSARREGSSQYF.

A word on this clone: The CDR3 end falls 3 residues outside the read, so it is completed with the germline J gene. The chain couples TRBV7-3 to TRBJ2-2; 7 bases agree with TRBD1. This CDR3 has 15 residues. With V trimmed by 5 bases and J by 5 bases, 8 bases remained unmatched. Looked up from germline, CDR1 is SGHTA and CDR2 is FQGTGA. The DNA read from the CDR3 is TGTGCCAGCAGCAGAAGACAGGGTGGAACCGGGGAG. Translation: CASSRRQGGTGE. The full CDR3 sequence reads CASSRRQGGTGELFF.

This clone was seen a handful of times. The CDR3 is cut off 3 residues early in the read; its end comes from the germline J gene. The V gene is TRBV18, the J gene TRBJ2-1; TRBD2 agrees at 9 bases. CDR3 size: 19 residues. V lost 5 bases to trimming and J lost 6 bases; unmatched junction nucleotides: 20. Germline V gene sequence: CDR1 KGHSH, CDR2 LQKENI. The CDR3 here is CASSSGREVIAGVGNEQFF. The covered CDR3 bases are TGTGCCAGCTCATCGGGTCGTGAAGTTATAGCGGGAGTTGGCAATGAG.